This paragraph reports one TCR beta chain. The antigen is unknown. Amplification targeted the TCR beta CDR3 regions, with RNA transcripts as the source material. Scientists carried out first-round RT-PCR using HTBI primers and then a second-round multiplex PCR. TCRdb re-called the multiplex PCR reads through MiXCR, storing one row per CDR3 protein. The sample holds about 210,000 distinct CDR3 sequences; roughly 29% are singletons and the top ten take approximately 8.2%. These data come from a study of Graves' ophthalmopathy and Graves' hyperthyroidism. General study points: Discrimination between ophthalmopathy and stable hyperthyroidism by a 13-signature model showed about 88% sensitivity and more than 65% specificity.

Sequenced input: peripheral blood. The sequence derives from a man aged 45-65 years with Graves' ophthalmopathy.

DNA for the CDR3: TGTGCCAGCAGTTACACGCTCGGGGACGTTCAAGAGACCCAGTACTTC. As protein: CASSYTLGDVQETQYF. The chain couples TRBV6-2 or TRBV6-3 to TRBJ2-5; either TRBD1 or TRBD2 may supply D (5 bases each). V was trimmed by 2 bases and J by 2 bases, leaving 15 bases between them. Germline CDR1 MNHEY, CDR2 SVGEGT. The CDR3 has 16 amino acids.